The next 19 T cell receptor beta chains were all read from a single sample in a study of T cells in Graves' hyperthyroidism and ophthalmopathy. What was amplified from RNA transcripts were TCR beta CDR3 regions. The HTBI primer set drove a first-round RT-PCR of the TCR CDR3. Via MiXCR, TCRdb re-called the multiplex PCR reads, giving one row per CDR3 protein. The repertoire consists of 300,000 or so distinct CDR3 sequences, with over 20% occurring once and the leading ten covering roughly 52%. Sequenced sample: blood. The origin of the receptors is a woman in her 50s with Graves' hyperthyroidism.

The sample holds a few counts of this clonotype. The chain joins TRBV18 to TRBJ1-5; D call uncertain. CDR3 length equals 14 residues. CDR1 is KGHSH and CDR2 is LQKENI in the germline V gene. V lost 4 bases and J 1 base, leaving 8 bases between the germline ends. In DNA, the CDR3 is TGTGCCAGCTCACAGGGAAGGAGCAATCAGCCCCAGCATTTT. The encoded protein is CASSQGRSNQPQHF.

This clonotype showed up many times. The gene calls are TRBV12-3 or TRBV12-4 and TRBJ1-1; D remains ambiguous. The CDR3 spans 14 residues. V lost 7 bases to trimming and J lost 1 base, with 13 bases between them. The CDR3 region is CASTGRSWNTEAFF. Here the CDR3 DNA reads TGTGCCAGCACTGGTAGGTCGTGGAACACTGAAGCTTTCTTT.

The rearrangement joins TRBV7-2 to TRBJ1-5; D is ambiguous. Germline values: CDR1 SGHTA, CDR2 FQGNSA. The CDR3 is 14 amino acids. Trimming stripped 3 bases from V and 1 base from J, with 7 bases between. Here the CDR3 reads CASSFFGSNQPQHF. The CDR3 DNA is TGTGCCAGCAGCTTTTTTGGGAGCAATCAGCCCCAGCATTTT. The entire variable domain, with the rest obtained from reference TRBV7-2 and TRBJ1-5, is as follows: GAGVSQSPSNKVTEKGKDVELRCDPISGHTALYWYRQSLGQGLEFLIYFQGNSAPDKSGLPSDRFSAERTGGSVSTLTIQRTQQEDSAVYLCASSFFGSNQPQHFGDGTRLSIL.

The chain joins TRBV29-1 to TRBJ1-6, with D hard to call. Looked up from germline, CDR1 is SQVTM and CDR2 is ANQGSEA. V was shortened by 6 bases and J by 6 bases, with 12 bases between the two germline ends. CDR3 length equals 13 residues. The CDR3 DNA reads TGCAGCGTCACTACGGGCAGTAATTCACCCCTCCACTTT. Amino acids: CSVTTGSNSPLHF.

There are many counts of this clonotype. The chain couples TRBV5-1 to TRBJ2-5, with D tentatively TRBD1 or TRBD2 (6 bases each). Trimming pared 0 bases from V and 4 bases from J, leaving 13 bases between. This CDR3 has 15 amino acids. Germline CDR1 and CDR2: SGHRS and YFSETQ. CDR3 bases: TGCGCCAGCAGCTTGGCAAAGGGGGGCCGAGAGACCCAGTACTTC. Residues: CASSLAKGGRETQYF.

This chain links TRBV11-2 with TRBJ2-7; 10 bases are a match to TRBD2. V gave up 6 bases and J gave up 3 bases; unmatched junction bases: 8. The CDR3 runs 15 residues. Germline V gene lookup returns CDR1 SGHAT and CDR2 FQNNGV. CDR3 nucleotides: TGTGCCAGCAGACGTAGCGGGAGGCCTCTCTACGAGCAGTACTTC. Encoded protein: CASRRSGRPLYEQYF.

This sequence joins TRBV11-2 and TRBJ2-1; D may be TRBD1 (5 bases). CDR3 length equals 14 residues. The germline CDR1 and CDR2 sequences are SGHAT and FQNNGV. V lost 8 bases and J 2 bases, leaving 13 bases between the germline ends. The chain's CDR3 is CASELDIAYNEQFF. Here the CDR3 DNA reads TGTGCCAGCGAGCTGGACATAGCCTACAATGAGCAGTTCTTC.

This clonotype was counted many times. The V and J genes are TRBV10-1 and TRBJ2-2, with a tentative D call TRBD2 (6 bases). The CDR3 length is 14 residues. V gave up 2 bases and J gave up 5 bases, with 9 bases separating them. Germline CDR1 WNHNN, CDR2 SYGVQD (reference sequence). The CDR3 nucleotides read TGCGCCAGCAGTGAGCGGGGGTGGACCGGGGAGCTGTTTTTT. This codes for CASSERGWTGELFF.

In this sample, this clonotype turned up many times. The chain uses TRBV27 and TRBJ2-1, with 15 bases identical to TRBD2. J was trimmed by 11 bases and V by 5 bases; bases with no gene match: 7. Germline values: CDR1 MNHEY, CDR2 SMNVEV (reference sequence). There are 15 residues in the CDR3. DNA for the CDR3: TGTGCCAGCAGTATCCCGGGACTAGCGGGAGGTCAGCAGTTCTTC. Amino acids: CASSIPGLAGGQQFF.

This clonotype turned up a few times. The chain employs TRBV7-9 and TRBJ2-3, with D unclear. CDR1 is SEHNR and CDR2 is FQNEAQ in the germline V gene (reference sequence). Trimming cost V 6 bases and J 1 base, with 8 bases left between them. This CDR3 comprises 13 residues. The CDR3 region has the DNA TGTGCCAGCAGTGACTCAGGCACAGATACGCAGTATTTT. Protein: CASSDSGTDTQYF. Based on the CDR3 plus reference TRBV7-9 and TRBJ2-3, the full variable domain is DTGVSQNPRHKITKRGQNVTFRCDPISEHNRLYWYRQTLGQGPEFLTYFQNEAQLEKSRLLSDRFSAERPKGSFSTLEIQRTEQGDSAMYLCASSDSGTDTQYFGPGTRLTVL.

This clonotype was seen many times. The chain employs TRBV11-2 and TRBJ1-2; TRBD1 aligns across 9 bases. With V trimmed by 5 bases and J by 5 bases, 12 bases remained unmatched. Germline V gives CDR1 SGHAT, CDR2 FQNNGV. This CDR3 has 16 residues. The CDR3 coding sequence is TGTGCCAGCAGCCCCTGGACAGGGGAGGGTGCGTATGGCTACACCTTC. As protein: CASSPWTGEGAYGYTF.

Note on this clonotype: One base away lies a much larger clone, so this may be a sequencing read error. The chain employs TRBV27 and TRBJ2-1; 7 bases are a match to TRBD2. Germline assignment: CDR1 MNHEY and CDR2 SMNVEV (reference sequence). Trimming took 5 bases from V and 7 from J; bases not matched to a gene: 17. The CDR3 is 17 residues long. CDR3 protein: CASSLSPLAAARNEQFF. The CDR3 nucleotides read TGTGCCAGCAGTCTCTCCCCCCTAGCGGCCGCCCGAAATGAGCAGTTCTTC.

On this clonotype itself: The conserved final phenylalanine or tryptophan is absent from the CDR3, which likely points to a read error. The V gene is TRBV28, the J gene TRBJ2-2; tentatively, D is TRBD1 (5 bases). The CDR3 is 14 amino acids. CDR1 MDHEN and CDR2 SYDVKM come from the germline V gene. The ends were cut back, 2 bases at V and 4 bases at J, with 8 bases in the middle. The CDR3 loop is CASSLRGGTGELFS. In DNA form, the CDR3 reads TGTGCCAGCAGTTTAAGGGGCGGCACCGGGGAGCTGTTTTCT.

This clonotype occurred a few times. The rearrangement uses TRBV5-1 and TRBJ2-2, with D tentatively TRBD2 (6 bases). V shed 2 bases and J shed 5 bases, with 13 bases lying between them. Germline loops: CDR1 SGHRS, CDR2 YFSETQ. The CDR3 covers 15 residues. DNA of the CDR3: TGCGCCAGCAGCTTCCAGTGGGGGGAAACCGGGGAGCTGTTTTTT. Translation: CASSFQWGETGELFF. The complete variable domain, with remaining parts taken from reference TRBV5-1 and TRBJ2-2, reads KAGVTQTPRYLIKTRGQQVTLSCSPISGHRSVSWYQQTPGQGLQFLFEYFSETQRNKGNFPGRFSGRQFSNSRSEMNVSTLELGDSALYLCASSFQWGETGELFFGEGSRLTVL.

The chain joins TRBV7-2 to TRBJ2-5; TRBD1 might be the D (6 bases). The CDR3 loop spans 14 amino acids. Trimming stripped 5 bases from V and 2 bases from J, with 12 bases between. From germline, CDR1 is SGHTA and CDR2 FQGNSA. CDR3 nucleotide sequence: TGTGCCAGCAGCCCTAAGGACAGACAAGAGACCCAGTACTTC. Protein: CASSPKDRQETQYF.

V usage is TRBV12-3 or TRBV12-4 and J usage is TRBJ2-7; possible D gene TRBD1, 6 bases. Deletions cut 6 bases from V and 3 bases from J, with 15 bases between. The CDR3 length is 14 residues. The CDR3 DNA sequence: TGTGCCAGCAGGGCAGACAGGAAGGGCTACGAGCAGTACTTC. Protein product: CASRADRKGYEQYF.

This clonotype was seen many times. The chain recombines TRBV5-1 with TRBJ1-1; TRBD1 might be the D (5 bases). Germline CDR1 reads SGHRS; CDR2 reads YFSETQ. The V and J ends lost 4 bases and 4 bases respectively, with 17 bases between them. The CDR3 sequence is 15 residues long. The CDR3: CASSGGVGGITEAFF. DNA for the CDR3: TGCGCCAGCAGCGGAGGGGTGGGAGGAATCACTGAAGCTTTCTTT.

The V and J genes are TRBV7-2 and TRBJ2-1; possible D gene TRBD2, 7 bases. This CDR3 spans 14 amino acids. Germline V gene data show CDR1 as SGHTA and CDR2 as FQGNSA. V lost 0 bases and J 8 bases, leaving 11 bases between the germline ends. The CDR3 loop reads CASSLAGGLDEQFF. The CDR3 region has the DNA TGTGCCAGCAGCTTAGCGGGGGGGCTTGATGAGCAGTTCTTC.

This chain joins TRBV5-1 and TRBJ2-1; D might be TRBD1 or TRBD2, each matching 5 bases. The CDR3 is made up of 19 amino acids. The ends were cut back, 2 bases at V and 2 bases at J, with 23 bases in the middle. In germline, CDR1 is SGHRS, CDR2 YFSETQ. The CDR3 sequence: CASSFLRTRGSSAYNEQFF. CDR3 in DNA: TGCGCCAGCAGCTTTCTCCGGACACGGGGTTCAAGTGCCTACAATGAGCAGTTCTTC.